This TCR beta chain is drawn from a study of blood T cell repertoires in COVID-19. About the research overall: The analysed material was cDNA or gDNA that came from T cells, B-cell-depleted T cells, or PBMCs.

In the authors' workflow: Estimation of nucleated cell counts relied on the amplification of reference gene primers. Method: immunoSEQ multiplex PCR; TCRdb's copy keeps in-frame clones and lacks some. V and J calls and clone size are copied from that table; D and trimming were computed from the DNA. The sample has roughly 280,000 clones, around 93% seen once. The CDR3 spans 17 residues. Trimming shortened V by 0 bases and J by 2 bases, and 16 bases separated the two germline ends. Germline V lookup: CDR1 SGHRS, CDR2 YFSETQ. Self-reported history from a screening survey and questionnaire set each donor's cohort.

Material for sequencing was PBMCs or T cells enriched from blood (not recorded which). The V gene is TRBV5-1, the J gene TRBJ2-3; D uncertain. This clonotype was sampled from a man in his forties who had been exposed to COVID-19. The DNA of the CDR3 is TGCGCCAGCAGCTTGGTTCTCCCACAACGCATCACAGATACGCAGTATTTT. This gives the protein CASSLVLPQRITDTQYF. The full variable domain, completed using reference TRBV5-1 and TRBJ2-3, is KAGVTQTPRYLIKTRGQQVTLSCSPISGHRSVSWYQQTPGQGLQFLFEYFSETQRNKGNFPGRFSGRQFSNSRSEMNVSTLELGDSALYLCASSLVLPQRITDTQYFGPGTRLTVL.